Listed here are 24 T cell receptor beta chains from one sample, sequenced in a study of technical replicates of blood from several donors. The method was immunoSEQ multiplex PCR; TCRdb's version includes in-frame clones alone and lacks a portion of them. Here the sample spans approximately 92,000 clones, about 95% being singletons. Sequencing was done on a sample of T cells isolated from PBMCs. The receptors were sampled from a human donor in good health.

This sequence joins TRBV19 and TRBJ2-1, with 9 bases aligning to TRBD1. After removal of 3 bases from V and 0 bases from J, the junction contained 3 bases not matched to a gene. Germline CDR1 and CDR2: LNHDA and SQIVND (reference sequence). This CDR3 region has 16 residues. CDR3 DNA: TGTGCCAGTAGTATCGTGGGACAGGGCTCCTACAATGAGCAGTTCTTC. Encoded protein: CASSIVGQGSYNEQFF.

Here the CDR3 reads CASSSSGAEGDTQYF. The CDR3 coding sequence is TGTGCCAGCAGCTCTAGCGGAGCGGAGGGAGATACGCAGTATTTT. The V call is TRBV7-3, the J call TRBJ2-3, with TRBD2 matching 7 bases. CDR1 and CDR2 (germline): SGHTA, FQGTGA. The CDR3 spans 15 residues. J gave up 5 bases and V 4 bases, and 9 bases lay outside the gene matches.

This chain joins TRBV30 and TRBJ1-4, with D possibly matching TRBD1 (5 bases). The CDR3 extends over 14 amino acids. From germline, CDR1 is GTSNPN and CDR2 SVGIG (reference sequence). Trimming pared 4 bases from V and 6 bases from J, leaving 15 bases between. CDR3: CAWIGEGTDEKLFF. The CDR3 DNA reads as TGTGCCTGGATAGGGGAGGGGACCGATGAAAAACTGTTTTTT.

The chain carries TRBV30 and TRBJ2-7; 9 nucleotides match TRBD2. The CDR3 totals 16 residues. V trimming: 3 bases; J trimming: 4 bases; junction bases outside the gene matches: 13. The germline gives CDR1 GTSNPN, CDR2 SVGIG (reference sequence). This chain's CDR3 is CAWSARKGSGSYEQYF. CDR3 in DNA: TGTGCCTGGAGCGCTAGAAAGGGTAGCGGGAGTTACGAGCAGTACTTC.

The CDR3, as DNA: TGCGCCAGCAGCCAAGAGGGGGGGGGTGAGCAGTACTTC. Translation: CASSQEGGGEQYF. The chain is built from TRBV4-1 and TRBJ2-7; 7 bases align to TRBD2. Trimming removed 0 bases from V and 7 bases from J; junction bases left unmatched: 3. CDR3 length equals 13 residues. Germline values: CDR1 MGHRA, CDR2 YSYEKL.

The V call is TRBV21-1, the J call TRBJ2-3; the tabulated D call, TRBD2, remains unverified against the DNA. TRBV21-1 is noted as a pseudogene. The CDR3 extends over 16 amino acids. CDR3 region: CASSNELAGETDTQYF. In DNA, the CDR3 is TGTGCCAGCAGCAATGAACTAGCGGGAGAGACAGATACGCAGTATTTT.

This chain connects TRBV27 to TRBJ2-7, with TRBD2 as a possible D gene (5 bases). The CDR3 consists of 13 residues. V lost 7 bases to trimming and J lost 2 bases, with 12 bases between them. The germline CDR1 and CDR2 sequences are MNHEY and SMNVEV (reference sequence). The CDR3 spells CASTMTGTYEQYF. CDR3 bases: TGTGCCAGCACTATGACGGGGACCTACGAGCAGTACTTC.

This clone was detected a few times. The V call is TRBV27, the J call TRBJ1-2; D is ambiguous. CDR3 size: 13 residues. Trimming shortened V by 5 bases and J by 5 bases, and 12 bases separated the two germline ends. Germline CDR1 reads MNHEY; CDR2 reads SMNVEV (reference sequence). In nucleotides, the CDR3 is TGTGCCAGCAGTCCAAACCGGGTATATGGCTACACCTTC. Its protein is CASSPNRVYGYTF.

The CDR3 nucleotides read TGTGCCAGCAGCTCTTTACGATCGGTTGGCGAGCAGTACTTC. Protein product: CASSSLRSVGEQYF. The chain recombines TRBV7-2 with TRBJ2-7, with D uncertain. Germline lookup yields CDR1 SGHTA and CDR2 FQGNSA. The CDR3 contains 14 residues. Trimming cost V 4 bases and J 6 bases, with 16 bases left between them.

Comment on this clone: Additional DNA sequences in this sample encode the identical CDR3. The chain is built from TRBV18 and TRBJ1-4, with a possible D match to TRBD1 (5 bases). Trimming removed 2 bases from V and 2 bases from J, with 6 bases in between. CDR3 length: 14 residues. CDR1 KGHSH and CDR2 LQKENI come from the germline V gene. CDR3 protein: CASSPGGTNEKLFF. DNA of the CDR3: TGTGCCAGCTCACCAGGGGGGACTAATGAAAAACTGTTTTTT.

V and J are TRBV7-2 and TRBJ1-2; 7 nucleotides agree with TRBD1. Looked up from germline, CDR1 is SGHTA and CDR2 is FQGNSA. This CDR3 region has 13 residues. After removal of 5 bases from V and 4 bases from J, the junction contained 4 bases not matched to a gene. The CDR3 protein is CASSPGTVYGYTF. In DNA, the CDR3 is TGTGCCAGCAGCCCAGGGACAGTCTATGGCTACACCTTC.

The chain has TRBV28 and TRBJ2-1; weak D call: TRBD1 (6 bases). This CDR3 is built from 16 residues. Trimming stripped 6 bases from V and 1 base from J, with 16 bases between. In germline, CDR1 is MDHEN, CDR2 SYDVKM. The CDR3 bases are TGTGCCAGCAGAGCGTGGACAGAGGTATCCTACAATGAGCAGTTCTTC. Translated, it gives CASRAWTEVSYNEQFF.

The V and J genes are TRBV5-8 and TRBJ2-3, with D possibly TRBD1 on 5 matching bases. The CDR3 length is 15 residues. CDR1 is SGHTS and CDR2 is YDEGEE in the germline V gene. The germline V and J ends were trimmed by 0 bases and 1 base, with 9 bases remaining between them. CDR3 nucleotide sequence: TGTGCCAGCAGCTTGGACAGGCCAGGCACAGATACGCAGTATTTT. Amino acid sequence: CASSLDRPGTDTQYF.

This clone was detected only once. Here the CDR3 reads CATLTGPCYGYTF. CDR3 bases: TGTGCCACCCTGACAGGGCCCTGCTATGGCTACACCTTC. This rearrangement joins TRBV14 to TRBJ1-2, with TRBD1 matching over 7 bases. V lost 10 bases to trimming and J lost 4 bases; unmatched junction nucleotides: 9. CDR1 and CDR2 (germline): SGHDN, FVKESK. The CDR3 runs 13 residues.

This chain connects TRBV4-1 to TRBJ2-7, with D perhaps matching TRBD2 (6 bases). Germline CDR1 and CDR2: MGHRA and YSYEKL. There are 17 residues in the CDR3. V lost 1 base and J 0 bases, leaving 16 bases between the germline ends. In DNA, the CDR3 is TGCGCCAGCAGCCAAGGCCCGGGACTCGAAAGCTCCTACGAGCAGTACTTC. Translated, it gives CASSQGPGLESSYEQYF.

The rearrangement uses TRBV27 and TRBJ2-5; D may be TRBD2 (7 bases). Germline CDR1 MNHEY, CDR2 SMNVEV (reference sequence). The CDR3 loop spans 14 amino acids. The V end lost 5 bases, the J end lost 4 bases, and 14 bases lay between the germline ends. This chain's CDR3 is CASSHVGGAETQYF. CDR3 nucleotides: TGTGCCAGCAGTCACGTGGGGGGGGCAGAGACCCAGTACTTC.

The CDR3 DNA sequence: TGTGCCAGCAGTTATGAATACGGTCGCAAGGAGACCCAGTACTTC. Its protein product is CASSYEYGRKETQYF. The chain links TRBV6-5 to TRBJ2-5; D is ambiguous. Germline V gene sequence: CDR1 MNHEY, CDR2 SVGAGI. The CDR3 length is 15 residues. Trimming stripped 3 bases from V and 5 bases from J, with 16 bases between.

V and J are TRBV4-2 and TRBJ2-7, with D possibly matching TRBD2 (7 bases). V gave up 4 bases and J gave up 0 bases, with 13 bases separating them. Germline V gives CDR1 LGHNA, CDR2 YNFKEQ. The CDR3 totals 15 residues. CDR3 region: CASSPRGASSYEQYF. CDR3 DNA sequence: TGTGCCAGCAGCCCCCGGGGGGCTTCCTCCTACGAGCAGTACTTC.

The chain uses TRBV27 and TRBJ2-1, with TRBD2 matching 8 bases. CDR1 MNHEY and CDR2 SMNVEV come from the germline V gene (reference sequence). V was pared by 2 bases and J by 0 bases, with 3 bases of the junction left unmatched. The CDR3 totals 16 residues. The CDR3 loop reads CASSLNSGSSYNEQFF. The CDR3 DNA reads TGTGCCAGCAGTTTAAACAGCGGGAGCTCCTACAATGAGCAGTTCTTC.

J is TRBJ2-1 and V is TRBV23-1; 7 positions agree with TRBD2. TRBV23-1 is noted as an ORF with a role that remains uncertain. The CDR3 totals 15 residues. Losses at the gene ends were 5 bases for V and 4 bases for J; bases not matched to a gene: 8. CDR3 protein: CASSKKLARYNEQFF. The CDR3 nucleotides are TGCGCCAGCAGTAAAAAACTAGCGCGTTACAATGAGCAGTTCTTC.

The chain uses TRBV28 and TRBJ2-1, with 10 nucleotides matching TRBD2. The CDR3 is made up of 16 amino acids. J gave up 6 bases and V 4 bases, and 9 bases lay outside the gene matches. Looked up from germline, CDR1 is MDHEN and CDR2 is SYDVKM. Written as DNA, the CDR3 is TGTGCCAGCAGTTATTCCCGACTAGCGGGCGCCAATGAGCAGTTCTTC. This translates into CASSYSRLAGANEQFF.

The genes are TRBV10-3 and TRBJ2-1, with 8 bases that match TRBD1. The CDR3 has 14 residues. After removal of 2 bases from V and 6 bases from J, the junction contained 3 bases not matched to a gene. CDR1 and CDR2 (germline): ENHRY, SYGVKD. In DNA, the CDR3 is TGTGCCATCAGTGAGGACAGGGGCCCCAATGAGCAGTTCTTC. Translation: CAISEDRGPNEQFF.

The rearrangement joins TRBV10-2 to TRBJ2-7, with TRBD2 matching 14 bases. Germline CDR1 and CDR2: WSHSY and SAAADI. This CDR3 is built from 18 residues. The V segment lost 11 bases and the J segment 4 bases; nucleotides outside the gene matches: 19. CDR3 nucleotide sequence: TGCGCCGCATACCCGGGACTAGCGGGAGCTAGGGGGGCTTACGAGCAGTACTTC. Its translation: CAAYPGLAGARGAYEQYF.

The chain couples TRBV5-1 to TRBJ2-1, with 10 bases lining up with TRBD1. The junction had 4 bases not matched to a gene; V was cut back by 0 bases and J by 4 bases. Germline V CDR1 and CDR2: SGHRS, YFSETQ. The CDR3 is 16 amino acids. The CDR3 protein is CASSLAPGQGYNEQFF. In DNA form, the CDR3 reads TGCGCCAGCAGCTTGGCTCCGGGACAGGGGTACAATGAGCAGTTCTTC.